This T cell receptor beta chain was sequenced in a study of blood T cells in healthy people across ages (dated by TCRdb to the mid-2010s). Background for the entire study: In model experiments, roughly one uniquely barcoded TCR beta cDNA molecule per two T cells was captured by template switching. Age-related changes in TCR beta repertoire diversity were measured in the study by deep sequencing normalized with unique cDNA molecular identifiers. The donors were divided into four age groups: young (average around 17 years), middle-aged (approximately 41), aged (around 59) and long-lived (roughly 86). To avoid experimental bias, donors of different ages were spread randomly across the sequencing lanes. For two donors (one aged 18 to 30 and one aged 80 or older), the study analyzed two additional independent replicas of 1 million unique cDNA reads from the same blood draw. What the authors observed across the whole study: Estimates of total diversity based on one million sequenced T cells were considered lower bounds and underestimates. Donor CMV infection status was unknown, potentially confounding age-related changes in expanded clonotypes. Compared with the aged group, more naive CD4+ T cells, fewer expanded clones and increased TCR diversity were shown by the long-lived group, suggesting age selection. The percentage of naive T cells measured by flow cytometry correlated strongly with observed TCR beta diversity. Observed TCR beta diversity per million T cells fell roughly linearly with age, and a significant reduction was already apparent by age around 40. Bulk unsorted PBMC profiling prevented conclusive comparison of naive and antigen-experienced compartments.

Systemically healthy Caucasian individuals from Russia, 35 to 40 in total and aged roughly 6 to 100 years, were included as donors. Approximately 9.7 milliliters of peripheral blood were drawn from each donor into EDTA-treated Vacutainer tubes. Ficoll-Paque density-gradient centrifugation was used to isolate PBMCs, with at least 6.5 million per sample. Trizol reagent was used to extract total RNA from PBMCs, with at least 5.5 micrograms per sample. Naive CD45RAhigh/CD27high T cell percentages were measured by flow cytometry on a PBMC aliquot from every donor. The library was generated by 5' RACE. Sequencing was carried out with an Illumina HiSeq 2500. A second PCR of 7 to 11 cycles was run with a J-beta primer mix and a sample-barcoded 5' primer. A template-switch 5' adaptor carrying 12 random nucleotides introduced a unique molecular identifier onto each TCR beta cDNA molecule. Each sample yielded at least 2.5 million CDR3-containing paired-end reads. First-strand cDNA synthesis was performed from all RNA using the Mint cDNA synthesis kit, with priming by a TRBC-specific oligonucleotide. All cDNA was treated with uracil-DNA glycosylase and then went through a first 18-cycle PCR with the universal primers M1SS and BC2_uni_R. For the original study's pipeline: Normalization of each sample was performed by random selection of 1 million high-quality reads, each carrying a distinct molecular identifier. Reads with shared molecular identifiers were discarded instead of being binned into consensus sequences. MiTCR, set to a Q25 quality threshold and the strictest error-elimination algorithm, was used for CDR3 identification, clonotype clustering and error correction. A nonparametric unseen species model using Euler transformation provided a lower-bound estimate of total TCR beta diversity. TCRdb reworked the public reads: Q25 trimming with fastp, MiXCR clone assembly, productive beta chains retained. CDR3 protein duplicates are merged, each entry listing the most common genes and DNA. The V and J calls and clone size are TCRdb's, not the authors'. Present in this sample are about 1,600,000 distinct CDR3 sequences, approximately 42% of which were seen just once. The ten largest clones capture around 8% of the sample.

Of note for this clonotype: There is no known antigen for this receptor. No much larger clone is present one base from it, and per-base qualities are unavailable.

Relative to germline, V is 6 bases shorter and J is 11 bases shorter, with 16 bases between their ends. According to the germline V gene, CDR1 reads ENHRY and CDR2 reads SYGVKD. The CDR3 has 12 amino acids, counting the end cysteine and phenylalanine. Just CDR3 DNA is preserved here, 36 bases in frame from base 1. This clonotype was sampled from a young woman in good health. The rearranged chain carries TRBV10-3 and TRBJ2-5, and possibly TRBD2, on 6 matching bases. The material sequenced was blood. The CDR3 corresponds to CAIRDTRREQYF. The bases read TGTGCCATCAGGGACACCCGGAGGGAGCAGTACTTC.